These 14 T cell receptor beta chains came from one sample sequenced in a study of vaccination and CD4 T cells after COVID-19. Their target antigens are unknown. The Oncomine TCR Beta short-read assay was what sequenced the DNA obtained from cultured CD4+ T cells. TCRdb used MiXCR to reprocess the PCR reads, holding one entry per CDR3 protein. The sample lists roughly 11,000 distinct CDR3 sequences; more than 60% were seen once. The treatment here: approximately nine-day PBMC culture with coronavirus spike peptide pools or control peptides (ViraFEST assay). The sequencing sample was made of CD4+ T cells from blood, cultured in vitro. These receptors all stem from a human donor who had recovered from COVID-19.

By sample share, this clonotype is large. The chain joins TRBV21-1 to TRBJ2-1; no check of the table's D call, TRBD1, against the DNA was made. TRBV21-1 is a pseudogene segment. The CDR3 is 13 residues long. Written as DNA, the CDR3 is TGTGCCAGCAGCAAAGGTCCCTCTGATGAGCAGTTCTTC. Amino acids: CASSKGPSDEQFF.

In its sample, this clonotype ranks as medium-sized. J is TRBJ2-2 and V is TRBV10-3; 7 positions agree with TRBD1. With 6 bases clipped from V and 6 bases from J, the junction kept 10 bases outside the gene matches. The CDR3 runs to 15 residues. Germline CDR1 and CDR2: ENHRY and SYGVKD. In DNA form, the CDR3 reads TGTGCCATCAGCGATAACACAGGGGTACCCGGGGAGCTGTTTTTT. This gives the protein CAISDNTGVPGELFF.

The chain uses TRBV4-1 and TRBJ1-6; 12 positions agree with TRBD1. This CDR3 has 16 amino acids. Looked up from germline, CDR1 is MGHRA and CDR2 is YSYEKL. The V gene end was trimmed by 2 bases and the J gene end by 10 bases; junction bases not matched to a gene: 6. CDR3 bases: TGCGCCAGCAGCCAAACGCCGGGACAGGGGGCCTCACCCCTCCACTTT. Its translation is CASSQTPGQGASPLHF.

A few counts support this clonotype. The chain employs TRBV28 and TRBJ1-2; TRBD1 matches 8 bases. J was trimmed by 2 bases and V by 6 bases; bases with no gene match: 8. Germline V gene lookup returns CDR1 MDHEN and CDR2 SYDVKM. The CDR3 loop spans 15 amino acids. CDR3 residues: CASRPMTGVNYGYTF. The CDR3 bases are TGTGCCAGCAGGCCGATGACAGGGGTCAACTATGGCTACACCTTC.

The chain is built from TRBV20-1 and TRBJ1-3; TRBD1 matches at 8 bases. V gave up 2 bases and J gave up 4 bases; unmatched junction bases: 4. Per germline, CDR1 DFQATT and CDR2 SNEGSKA (reference sequence). The CDR3 is 14 amino acids. The CDR3 reads CSARQGAAGNTIYF. Written as DNA, the CDR3 is TGCAGTGCTAGACAGGGGGCGGCCGGAAACACCATATATTTT.

The DNA of the CDR3 is TGTGGGAAGACATCTGTGCCAGTTAGGGGGACAGGGGTCTTGGTCGATCAGCCCCAGCATTTT. The encoded protein is CGKTSVPVRGTGVLVDQPQHF. This chain connects TRBV19 to TRBJ1-5, with 10 bases that match TRBD1. The CDR3 has 21 residues. Germline CDR1 reads LNHDA; CDR2 reads SQIVND (reference sequence).

On this clonotype: One end of the junction does not line up with germline, which may come from a read error. The chain couples TRBV6-5 to TRBJ1-6; no clear D. Germline assignment: CDR1 MNHEY and CDR2 SVGAGI. The CDR3 is 14 residues long. The CDR3, as DNA: TGTGCCAGCAGTTACCGGGCGGGTCATTCACCCCCCCACTTT. Encoded protein: CASSYRAGHSPPHF.

V usage is TRBV20-1 and J usage is TRBJ1-2; 11 bases agree with TRBD1. This CDR3 comprises 13 residues. The V and J ends lost 6 bases and 8 bases, in that order; junction bases with no gene match: 8. Germline V gene data show CDR1 as DFQATT and CDR2 as SNEGSKA (reference sequence). DNA for the CDR3: TGCAGTGCGGACAGGGGGCTCGTCGTGGGCTACACCTTC. It is translated as CSADRGLVVGYTF.

The CDR3 protein is CASSPERQGFGYGYTF. The CDR3 DNA follows: TGTGCCAGTAGTCCCGAGAGACAGGGTTTCGGCTATGGCTACACCTTC. V usage is TRBV19 and J usage is TRBJ1-2; TRBD1 matches 7 bases. The CDR3 contains 16 residues. From germline, CDR1 is LNHDA and CDR2 SQIVND (reference sequence). Trimming at V came to 5 bases and at J to 4 bases, leaving 13 bases not matched to a gene.

This clonotype is a singleton in its sample. The V gene is TRBV28, the J gene TRBJ2-3, with 15 nucleotides matching TRBD2. The CDR3 is 18 amino acids. Germline V gene sequence: CDR1 MDHEN, CDR2 SYDVKM. V lost 5 bases to trimming and J lost 3 bases; unmatched junction nucleotides: 9. DNA of the CDR3: TGTGCCAGCAGTCGCCGGGGGACTAGCGGGAGGAGGACAGATACGCAGTATTTT. Encoded protein: CASSRRGTSGRRTDTQYF.

V gene TRBV15 combines with J gene TRBJ1-2, with D perhaps TRBD1 (5 bases). V gave up 3 bases and J gave up 8 bases, with 13 bases separating them. This CDR3 region has 13 residues. CDR1 LNHNV and CDR2 YYDKDF come from the germline V gene (reference sequence). The CDR3 DNA reads TGTGCCACCAGCAGTCGCGGGGCACTAGGCTACACCTTC. As protein: CATSSRGALGYTF. The full variable domain, with the rest looked up from reference TRBV15 and TRBJ1-2, is DAMVIQNPRYQVTQFGKPVTLSCSQTLNHNVMYWYQQKSSQAPKLLFHYYDKDFNNEADTPDNFQSRRPNTSFCFLDIRSPGLGDTAMYLCATSSRGALGYTFGSGTRLTVV.

This sequence joins TRBV4-3 and TRBJ2-7, with D possibly being TRBD1 (6 bases). CDR1 and CDR2 (germline): LGHNA, YSLEER. CDR3 length equals 13 residues. Trimming cost V 0 bases and J 4 bases, with 7 bases left between them. The CDR3 nucleotides are TGCGCCAGCAGCCAAGAGGACAGTTACGAGCAGTACTTC. Encoded protein: CASSQEDSYEQYF.

The chain carries TRBV11-2 and TRBJ2-5; a weak D match, TRBD1 (6 bases). The CDR3 loop spans 14 amino acids. Trimming took off 6 bases at V and 0 bases at J, with 11 bases between the two ends. CDR1 and CDR2 from the germline V gene are SGHAT and FQNNGV. The CDR3 sequence is CASSPTGDQETQYF. The CDR3 DNA follows: TGTGCCAGCAGTCCGACAGGAGACCAAGAGACCCAGTACTTC. The full variable domain, in which reference TRBV11-2 and TRBJ2-5 provide the parts outside the CDR3, is EAGVAQSPRYKIIEKRQSVAFWCNPISGHATLYWYQQILGQGPKLLIQFQNNGVVDDSQLPKDRFSAERLKGVDSTLKIQPAKLEDSAVYLCASSPTGDQETQYFGPGTRLLVL.

In its sample, this clonotype was seen a few times. The chain joins TRBV28 to TRBJ2-7; 9 bases are shared with TRBD2. Trimming removed 5 bases from V and 5 bases from J; junction bases left unmatched: 10. CDR3 length: 15 amino acids. CDR1 and CDR2 (germline): MDHEN, SYDVKM. Written as DNA, the CDR3 is TGTGCCAGCAGTAATTTAGCGGGAGTTGTTGACGAGCAGTACTTC. Its translation is CASSNLAGVVDEQYF.